The clone carrying this T cell receptor beta chain has ten or more counts. The antigen is undetermined. The data originate from a study of identical twins. A universal primer site came from template switching; cDNA carried unique molecular identifiers. TCRdb re-called the 5' RACE reads through MiXCR, storing one row per CDR3 protein. Altogether 200,000 to 250,000 distinct CDR3 sequences are present, over 9.5% being singletons, with the ten largest covering about a tenth. Study findings and constraints: Twins showed weaker excess sharing in their beta out-of-frame sequences. High-abundance cord blood beta clonotypes had fewer insertions; memory repertoires showed none.

This receptor was taken from a man aged 50 to 59 in good health. The specimen sequenced was memory T cells sorted from blood.

CDR3 bases: TGTGCCAGCAGCCAAGAGGGACAGTTGGGAGAGACCCAGTACTTC. This encodes CASSQEGQLGETQYF. The chain carries TRBV4-2 and TRBJ2-5; 7 bases match TRBD1. CDR1 and CDR2 (germline): LGHNA, YNFKEQ. V gave up 0 bases and J gave up 4 bases; unmatched junction bases: 5. This CDR3 region has 15 residues.